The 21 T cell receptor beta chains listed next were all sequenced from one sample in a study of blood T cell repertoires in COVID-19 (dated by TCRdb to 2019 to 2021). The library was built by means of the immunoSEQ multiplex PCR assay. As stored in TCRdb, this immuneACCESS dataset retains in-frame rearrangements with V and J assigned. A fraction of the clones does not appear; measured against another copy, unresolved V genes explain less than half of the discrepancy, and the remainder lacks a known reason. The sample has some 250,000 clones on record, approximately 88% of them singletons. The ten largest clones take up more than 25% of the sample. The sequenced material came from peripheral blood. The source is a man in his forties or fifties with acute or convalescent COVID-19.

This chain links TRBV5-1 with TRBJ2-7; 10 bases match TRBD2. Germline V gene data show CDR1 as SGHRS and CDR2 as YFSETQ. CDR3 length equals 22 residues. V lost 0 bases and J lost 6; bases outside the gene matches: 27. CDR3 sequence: CASSLELFGGDLIAGGLGEQYF. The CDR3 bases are TGCGCCAGCAGCTTGGAATTATTTGGGGGGGACCTAATAGCGGGAGGTCTAGGCGAGCAGTACTTC.

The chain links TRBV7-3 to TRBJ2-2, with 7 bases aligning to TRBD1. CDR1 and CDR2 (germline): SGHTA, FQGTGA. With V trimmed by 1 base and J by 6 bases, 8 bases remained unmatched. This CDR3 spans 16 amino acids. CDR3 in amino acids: CASSLNPGGTAGELFF. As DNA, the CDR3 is TGTGCCAGCAGCTTAAACCCAGGGGGTACGGCCGGGGAGCTGTTTTTT.

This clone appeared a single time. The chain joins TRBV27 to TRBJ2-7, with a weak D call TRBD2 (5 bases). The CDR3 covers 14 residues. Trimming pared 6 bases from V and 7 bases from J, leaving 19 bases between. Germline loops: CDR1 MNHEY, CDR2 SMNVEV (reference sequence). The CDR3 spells CASRPRGGRREQYF. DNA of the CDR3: TGTGCCAGCAGGCCGAGAGGCGGGCGTCGGGAGCAGTACTTC.

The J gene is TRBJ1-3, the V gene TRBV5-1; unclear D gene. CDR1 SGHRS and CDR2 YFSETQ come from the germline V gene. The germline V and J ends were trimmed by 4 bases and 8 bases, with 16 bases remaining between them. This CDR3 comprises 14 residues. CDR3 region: CASSQRRQEDTIYF. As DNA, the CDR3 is TGCGCCAGCAGCCAACGACGGCAGGAGGACACCATATATTTT.

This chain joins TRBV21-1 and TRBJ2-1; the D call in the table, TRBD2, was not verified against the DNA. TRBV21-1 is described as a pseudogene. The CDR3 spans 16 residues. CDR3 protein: CASSKEASGWWNEQFF. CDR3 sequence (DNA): TGTGCCAGCAGCAAAGAGGCGTCGGGTTGGTGGAATGAGCAGTTCTTC.

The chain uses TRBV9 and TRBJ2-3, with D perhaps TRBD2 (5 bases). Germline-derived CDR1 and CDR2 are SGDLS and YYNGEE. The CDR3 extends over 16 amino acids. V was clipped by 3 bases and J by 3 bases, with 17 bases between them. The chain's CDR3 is CASSGGIASRTDTQYF. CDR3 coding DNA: TGTGCCAGCAGCGGGGGTATAGCTAGCAGAACAGATACGCAGTATTTT.

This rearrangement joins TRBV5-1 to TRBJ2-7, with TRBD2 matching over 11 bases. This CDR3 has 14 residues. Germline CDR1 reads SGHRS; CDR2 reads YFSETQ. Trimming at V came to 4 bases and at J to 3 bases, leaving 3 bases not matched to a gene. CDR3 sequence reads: CASSQTSGNYEQYF. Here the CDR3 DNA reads TGCGCCAGCAGCCAGACTAGCGGGAACTACGAGCAGTACTTC.

CDR3 residues: CASSSISGRVNEQFF. CDR3 in DNA: TGTGCCAGCAGCTCCATTAGCGGGAGGGTCAATGAGCAGTTCTTC. The chain recombines TRBV7-9 with TRBJ2-1, with 11 bases identical to TRBD2. This CDR3 contains 15 residues. V shed 4 bases and J 6 bases; nucleotides not matched to a gene: 5. From germline, CDR1 is SEHNR and CDR2 FQNEAQ (reference sequence). The whole variable domain, remainder taken from reference TRBV7-9 and TRBJ2-1, is DTGVSQNPRHKITKRGQNVTFRCDPISEHNRLYWYRQTLGQGPEFLTYFQNEAQLEKSRLLSDRFSAERPKGSFSTLEIQRTEQGDSAMYLCASSSISGRVNEQFFGPGTRLTVL.

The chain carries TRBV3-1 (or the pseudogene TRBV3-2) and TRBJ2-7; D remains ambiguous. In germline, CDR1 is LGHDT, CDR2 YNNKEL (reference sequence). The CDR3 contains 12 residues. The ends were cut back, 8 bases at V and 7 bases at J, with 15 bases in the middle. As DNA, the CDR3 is TGTGCCAGCGAGGCTCCTCAAAGTGAGCAGTACTTC. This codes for CASEAPQSEQYF.

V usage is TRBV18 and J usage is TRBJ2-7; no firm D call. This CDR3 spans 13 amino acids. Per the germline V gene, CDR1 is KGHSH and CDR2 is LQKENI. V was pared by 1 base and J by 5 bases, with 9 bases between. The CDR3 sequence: CASSPRASHEQYF. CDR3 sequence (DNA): TGTGCCAGCTCACCACGAGCATCGCACGAGCAGTACTTC.

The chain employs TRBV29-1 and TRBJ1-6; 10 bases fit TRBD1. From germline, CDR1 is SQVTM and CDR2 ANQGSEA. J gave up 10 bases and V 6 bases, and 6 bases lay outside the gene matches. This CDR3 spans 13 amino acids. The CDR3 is CSVRDRGESPLHF. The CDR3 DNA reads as TGCAGCGTCCGGGACAGGGGAGAATCACCCCTCCACTTT.

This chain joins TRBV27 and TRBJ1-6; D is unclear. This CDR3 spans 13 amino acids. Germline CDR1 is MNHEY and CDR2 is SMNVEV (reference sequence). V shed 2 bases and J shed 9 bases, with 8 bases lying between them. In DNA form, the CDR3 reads TGTGCCAGCAGTTTAGGCTTCCCTTCACCCCTCCACTTT. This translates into CASSLGFPSPLHF.

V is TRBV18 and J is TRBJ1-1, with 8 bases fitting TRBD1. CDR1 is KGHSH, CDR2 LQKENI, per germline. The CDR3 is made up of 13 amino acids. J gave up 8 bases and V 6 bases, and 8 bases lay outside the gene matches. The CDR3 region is CASSGQGGGEAFF. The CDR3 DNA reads TGTGCCAGCTCCGGACAGGGAGGAGGCGAAGCTTTCTTT.

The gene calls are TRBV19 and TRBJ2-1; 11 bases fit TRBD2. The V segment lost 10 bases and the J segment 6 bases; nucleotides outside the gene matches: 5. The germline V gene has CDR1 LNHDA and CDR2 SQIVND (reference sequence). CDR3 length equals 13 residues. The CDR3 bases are TGTGCCACTACGGGACTAGCGGCCAATGAGCAGTTCTTC. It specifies CATTGLAANEQFF.

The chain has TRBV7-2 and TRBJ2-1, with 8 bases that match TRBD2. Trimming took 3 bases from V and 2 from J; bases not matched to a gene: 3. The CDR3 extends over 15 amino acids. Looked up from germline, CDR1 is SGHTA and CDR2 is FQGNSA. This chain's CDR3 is CASSLSGRPYNEQFF. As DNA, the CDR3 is TGTGCCAGCAGCTTGAGCGGGAGACCCTACAATGAGCAGTTCTTC.

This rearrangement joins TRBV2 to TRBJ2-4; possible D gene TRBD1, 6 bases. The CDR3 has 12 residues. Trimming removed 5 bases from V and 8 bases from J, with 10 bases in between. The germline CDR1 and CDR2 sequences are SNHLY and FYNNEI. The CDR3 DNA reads TGTGCCAGCAGTACAGGGATGGACATTCAGTACTTC. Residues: CASSTGMDIQYF.

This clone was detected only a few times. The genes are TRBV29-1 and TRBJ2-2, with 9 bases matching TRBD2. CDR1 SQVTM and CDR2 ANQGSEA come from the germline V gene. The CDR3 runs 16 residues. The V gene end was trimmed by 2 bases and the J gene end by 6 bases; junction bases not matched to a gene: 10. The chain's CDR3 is CSVESGLAGLPGELFF. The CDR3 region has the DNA TGCAGCGTTGAATCGGGCCTAGCGGGACTCCCCGGGGAGCTGTTTTTT.

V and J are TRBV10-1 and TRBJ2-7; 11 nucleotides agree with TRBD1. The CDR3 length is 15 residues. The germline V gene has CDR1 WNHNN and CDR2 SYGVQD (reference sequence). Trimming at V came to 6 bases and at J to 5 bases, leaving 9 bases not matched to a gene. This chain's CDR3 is CASRKYRDRGNEQYF. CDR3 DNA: TGCGCCAGCAGGAAATACCGGGACAGGGGGAACGAGCAGTACTTC.

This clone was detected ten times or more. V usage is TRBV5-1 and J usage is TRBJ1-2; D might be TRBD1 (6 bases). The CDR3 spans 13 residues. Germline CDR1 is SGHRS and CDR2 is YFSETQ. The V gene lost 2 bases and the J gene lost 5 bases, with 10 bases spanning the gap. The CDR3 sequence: CASSFGQRYGYTF. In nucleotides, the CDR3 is TGCGCCAGCAGCTTCGGACAGAGATATGGCTACACCTTC.

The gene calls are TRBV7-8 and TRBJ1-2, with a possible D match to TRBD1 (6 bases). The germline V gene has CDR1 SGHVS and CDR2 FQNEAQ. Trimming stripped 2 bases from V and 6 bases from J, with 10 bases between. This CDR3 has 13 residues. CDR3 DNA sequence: TGTGCCAGCAGCTTATCACAGGGTGATGGCTACACCTTC. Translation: CASSLSQGDGYTF.

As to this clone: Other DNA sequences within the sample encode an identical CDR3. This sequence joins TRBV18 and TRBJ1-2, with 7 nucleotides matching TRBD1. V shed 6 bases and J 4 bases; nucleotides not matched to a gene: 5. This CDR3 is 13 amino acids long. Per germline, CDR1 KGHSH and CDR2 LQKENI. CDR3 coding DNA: TGTGCCAGCTCCCCTGGGACAGCCTATGGCTACACCTTC. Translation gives CASSPGTAYGYTF.